This entry features one TCR beta chain sequence. The sample is drawn from a study of blood T cell repertoires in COVID-19. The length of the CDR3 is 19 residues. The table came from immunoSEQ multiplex PCR; TCRdb's copy has only in-frame clones and leaves some out. The sample holds around 160,000 clones, roughly 90% seen once. This chain joins TRBV21-1 and TRBJ1-3. TRBV21-1 counts as a pseudogene. Sequences were obtained from PBMCs or T cells enriched from blood (not recorded which). This clonotype was obtained from a woman in her 30s with acute COVID-19. This chain's CDR3 is CASSKVEQPGGFSGNTIYF. As DNA, the CDR3 is TGTGCCAGCAGCAAAGTTGAACAGCCGGGGGGTTTCTCTGGAAACACCATATATTTT.